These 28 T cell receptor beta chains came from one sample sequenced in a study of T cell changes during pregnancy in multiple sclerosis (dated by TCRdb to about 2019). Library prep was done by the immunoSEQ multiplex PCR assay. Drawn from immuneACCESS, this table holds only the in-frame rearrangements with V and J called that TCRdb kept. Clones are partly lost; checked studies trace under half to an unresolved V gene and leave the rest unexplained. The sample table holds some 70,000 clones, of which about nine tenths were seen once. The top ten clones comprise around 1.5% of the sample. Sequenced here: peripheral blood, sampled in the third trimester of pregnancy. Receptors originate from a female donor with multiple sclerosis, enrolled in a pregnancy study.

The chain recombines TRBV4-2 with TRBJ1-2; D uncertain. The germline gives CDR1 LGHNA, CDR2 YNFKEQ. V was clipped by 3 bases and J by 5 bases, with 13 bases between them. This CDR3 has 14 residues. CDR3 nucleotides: TGTGCCAGCAGCCACGAGCTCAATTATTATGGCTACACCTTC. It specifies CASSHELNYYGYTF.

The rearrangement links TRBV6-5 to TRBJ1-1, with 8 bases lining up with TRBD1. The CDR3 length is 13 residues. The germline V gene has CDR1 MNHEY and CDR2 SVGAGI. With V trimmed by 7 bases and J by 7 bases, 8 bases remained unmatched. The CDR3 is CASTKIGTGEAFF. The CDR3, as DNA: TGTGCCAGCACCAAGATCGGGACAGGTGAAGCTTTCTTT.

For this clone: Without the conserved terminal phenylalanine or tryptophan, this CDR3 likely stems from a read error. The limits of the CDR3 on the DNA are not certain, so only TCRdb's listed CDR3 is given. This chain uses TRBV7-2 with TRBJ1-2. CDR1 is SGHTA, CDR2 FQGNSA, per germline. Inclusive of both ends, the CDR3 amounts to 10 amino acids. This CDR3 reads CASSLSRGFS.

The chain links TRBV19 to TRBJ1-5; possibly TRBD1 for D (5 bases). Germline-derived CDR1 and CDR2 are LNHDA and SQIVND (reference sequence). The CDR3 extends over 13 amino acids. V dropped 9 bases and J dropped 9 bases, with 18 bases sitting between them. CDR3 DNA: TGTGCCAGCTCTCAAGGGACTAATGGGCCCCAGCATTTT. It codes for CASSQGTNGPQHF.

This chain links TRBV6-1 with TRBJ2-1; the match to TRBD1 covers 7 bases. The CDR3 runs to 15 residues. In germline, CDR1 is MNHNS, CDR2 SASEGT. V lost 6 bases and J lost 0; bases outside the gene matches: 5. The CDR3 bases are TGTGCCAGCAGATGGGACAGAAACTCCTACAATGAGCAGTTCTTC. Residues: CASRWDRNSYNEQFF.

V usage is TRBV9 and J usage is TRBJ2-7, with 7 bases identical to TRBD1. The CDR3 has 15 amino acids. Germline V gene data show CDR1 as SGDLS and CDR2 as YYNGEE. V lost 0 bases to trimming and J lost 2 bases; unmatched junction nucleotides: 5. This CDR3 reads CASSVDPQGAYEQYF. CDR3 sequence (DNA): TGTGCCAGCAGCGTAGATCCCCAGGGGGCCTACGAGCAGTACTTC.

The CDR3 is CASTAGGRTGELFF. CDR3 coding DNA: TGTGCCAGCACAGCGGGGGGCAGAACCGGGGAGCTGTTTTTT. This rearrangement joins TRBV2 to TRBJ2-2; 9 bases align to TRBD2. The CDR3 runs 14 residues. Per germline, CDR1 SNHLY and CDR2 FYNNEI. Trimming at V came to 7 bases and at J to 5 bases, leaving 5 bases not matched to a gene.

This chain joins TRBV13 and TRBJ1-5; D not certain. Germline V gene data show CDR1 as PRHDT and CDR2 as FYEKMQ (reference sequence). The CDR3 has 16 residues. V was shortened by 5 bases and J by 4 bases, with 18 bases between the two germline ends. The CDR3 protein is CASSLTGKPVNQPQHF. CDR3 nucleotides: TGTGCCAGCAGCCTAACGGGTAAACCGGTAAATCAGCCCCAGCATTTT.

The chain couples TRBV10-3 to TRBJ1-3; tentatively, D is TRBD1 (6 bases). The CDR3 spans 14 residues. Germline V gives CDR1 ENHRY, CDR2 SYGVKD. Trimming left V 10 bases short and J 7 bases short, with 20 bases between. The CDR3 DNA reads TGTGCCAGGAAGTGTGGACAGCCCCGGAACACCATATATTTT. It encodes CARKCGQPRNTIYF.

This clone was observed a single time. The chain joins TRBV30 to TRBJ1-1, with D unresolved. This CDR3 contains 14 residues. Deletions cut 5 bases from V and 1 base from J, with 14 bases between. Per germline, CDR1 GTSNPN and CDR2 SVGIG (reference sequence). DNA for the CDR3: TGTGCCTGGGCCCACCCCGGTAGGAACACTGAAGCTTTCTTT. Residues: CAWAHPGRNTEAFF.

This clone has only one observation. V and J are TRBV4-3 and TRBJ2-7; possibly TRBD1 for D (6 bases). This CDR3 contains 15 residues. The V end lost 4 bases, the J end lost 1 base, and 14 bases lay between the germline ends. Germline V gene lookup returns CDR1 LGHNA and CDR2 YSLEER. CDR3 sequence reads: CASSLTGQGSYEQYF. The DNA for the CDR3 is TGCGCCAGCAGCCTCACAGGGCAGGGGTCCTACGAGCAGTACTTC.

The CDR3 reads CASSESVYRNTEAFF. CDR3 in DNA: TGTGCCAGCAGTGAATCGGTGTACAGGAACACTGAAGCTTTCTTT. This rearrangement joins TRBV25-1 to TRBJ1-1; no definite D call. The CDR3 sequence is 15 residues long. Deletions cut 1 base from V and 1 base from J, with 10 bases between. Germline V gives CDR1 MGHDK, CDR2 SYGVNS.

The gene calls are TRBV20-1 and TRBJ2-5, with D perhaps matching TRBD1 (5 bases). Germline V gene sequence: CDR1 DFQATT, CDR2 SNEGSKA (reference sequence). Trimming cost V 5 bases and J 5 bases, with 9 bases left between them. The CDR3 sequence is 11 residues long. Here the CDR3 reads CSAPKGETQYF. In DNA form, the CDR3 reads TGCAGTGCTCCAAAGGGGGAGACCCAGTACTTC.

CDR3 nucleotide sequence: TGTGCCAGCAGCTTGGGAGGAAACACCGGGGAGCTGTTTTTT. Its protein is CASSLGGNTGELFF. The V gene is TRBV5-4, the J gene TRBJ2-2; D remains ambiguous. CDR1 is SGHNT and CDR2 is YYREEE in the germline V gene (reference sequence). This CDR3 is 14 amino acids long. V was shortened by 0 bases and J by 2 bases, with 5 bases between the two germline ends.

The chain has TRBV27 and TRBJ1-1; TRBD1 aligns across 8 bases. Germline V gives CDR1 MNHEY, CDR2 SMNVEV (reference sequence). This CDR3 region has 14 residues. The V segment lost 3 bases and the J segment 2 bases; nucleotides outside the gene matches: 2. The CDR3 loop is CASSLTGVNTEAFF. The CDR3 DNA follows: TGTGCCAGCAGTTTGACAGGGGTAAACACTGAAGCTTTCTTT.

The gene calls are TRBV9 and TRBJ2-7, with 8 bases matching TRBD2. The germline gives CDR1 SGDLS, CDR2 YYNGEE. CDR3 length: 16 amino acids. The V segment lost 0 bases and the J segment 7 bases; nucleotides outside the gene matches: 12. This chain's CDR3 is CASSVESTSAPREQYF. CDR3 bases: TGTGCCAGCAGCGTAGAGTCGACTAGCGCCCCAAGAGAGCAGTACTTC.

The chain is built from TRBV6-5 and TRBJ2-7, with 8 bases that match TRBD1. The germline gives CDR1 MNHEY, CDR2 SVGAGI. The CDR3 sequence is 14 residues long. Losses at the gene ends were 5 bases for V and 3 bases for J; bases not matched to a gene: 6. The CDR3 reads CASSRTGTGYEQYF. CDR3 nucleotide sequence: TGTGCCAGCAGTCGGACCGGGACAGGCTACGAGCAGTACTTC.

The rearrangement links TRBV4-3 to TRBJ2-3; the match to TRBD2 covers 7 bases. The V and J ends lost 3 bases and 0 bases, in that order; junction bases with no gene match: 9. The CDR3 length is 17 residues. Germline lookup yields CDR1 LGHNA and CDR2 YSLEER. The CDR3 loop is CASSQTRGLVSTDTQYF. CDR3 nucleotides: TGCGCCAGCAGCCAGACTCGAGGACTAGTTAGCACAGATACGCAGTATTTT.

The CDR3 DNA is TGTGCCAGCAGTTCCGGGGTAACTAATGAAAAACTGTTTTTT. Its translation: CASSSGVTNEKLFF. J is TRBJ1-4 and V is TRBV27; D remains unclear. The germline gives CDR1 MNHEY, CDR2 SMNVEV (reference sequence). The CDR3 runs 14 residues. The V and J ends lost 4 bases and 1 base respectively, with 7 bases between them.

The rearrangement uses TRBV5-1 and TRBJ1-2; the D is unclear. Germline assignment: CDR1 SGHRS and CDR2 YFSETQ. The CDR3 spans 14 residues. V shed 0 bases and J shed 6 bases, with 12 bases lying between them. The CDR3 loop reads CASSLGEPFHGYTF. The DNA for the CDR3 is TGCGCCAGCAGCTTGGGCGAGCCTTTTCATGGCTACACCTTC.

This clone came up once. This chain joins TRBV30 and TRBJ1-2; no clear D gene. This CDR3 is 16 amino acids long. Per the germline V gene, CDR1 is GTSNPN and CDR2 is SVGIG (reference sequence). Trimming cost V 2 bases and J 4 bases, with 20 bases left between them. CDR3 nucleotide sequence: TGTGCCTGGAGTCCTCCGGGAGGGTTTAGTGGCTATGGCTACACCTTC. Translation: CAWSPPGGFSGYGYTF.

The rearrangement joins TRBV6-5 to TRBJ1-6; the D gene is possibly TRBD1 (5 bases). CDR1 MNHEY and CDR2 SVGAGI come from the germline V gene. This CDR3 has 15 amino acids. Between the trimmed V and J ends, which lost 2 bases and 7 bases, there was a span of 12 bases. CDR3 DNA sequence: TGTGCCAGCAGTTACGCAGGGTTATTGAATTCACCCCTCCACTTT. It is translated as CASSYAGLLNSPLHF.

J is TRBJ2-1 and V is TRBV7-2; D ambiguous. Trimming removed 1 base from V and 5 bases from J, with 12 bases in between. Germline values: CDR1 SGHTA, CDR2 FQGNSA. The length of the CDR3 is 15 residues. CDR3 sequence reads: CASSLDPSGHNEQFF. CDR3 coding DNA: TGTGCCAGCAGCTTAGACCCTTCTGGGCACAATGAGCAGTTCTTC. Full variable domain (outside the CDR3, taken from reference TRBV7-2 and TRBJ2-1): GAGVSQSPSNKVTEKGKDVELRCDPISGHTALYWYRQSLGQGLEFLIYFQGNSAPDKSGLPSDRFSAERTGGSVSTLTIQRTQQEDSAVYLCASSLDPSGHNEQFFGPGTRLTVL.

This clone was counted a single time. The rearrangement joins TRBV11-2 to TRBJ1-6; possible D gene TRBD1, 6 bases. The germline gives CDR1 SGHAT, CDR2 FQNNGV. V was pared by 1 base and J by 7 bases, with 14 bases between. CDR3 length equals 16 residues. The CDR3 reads CASSLGRTEKNSPLHF. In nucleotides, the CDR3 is TGTGCCAGCAGCTTAGGGCGGACAGAAAAGAATTCACCCCTCCACTTT.

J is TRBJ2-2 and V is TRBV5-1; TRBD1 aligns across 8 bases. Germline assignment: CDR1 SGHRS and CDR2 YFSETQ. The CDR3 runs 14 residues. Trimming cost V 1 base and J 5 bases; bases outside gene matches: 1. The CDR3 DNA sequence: TGCGCCAGCAGCTTGTACAGGGGGACCGGGGAGCTGTTTTTT. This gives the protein CASSLYRGTGELFF.

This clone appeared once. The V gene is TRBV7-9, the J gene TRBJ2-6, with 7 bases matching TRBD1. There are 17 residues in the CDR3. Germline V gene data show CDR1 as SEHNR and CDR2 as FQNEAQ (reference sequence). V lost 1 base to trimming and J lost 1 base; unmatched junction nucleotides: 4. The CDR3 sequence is CASSLGTGASGANVLTF. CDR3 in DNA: TGTGCCAGCAGCTTAGGGACAGGAGCTTCTGGGGCCAACGTCCTGACTTTC.

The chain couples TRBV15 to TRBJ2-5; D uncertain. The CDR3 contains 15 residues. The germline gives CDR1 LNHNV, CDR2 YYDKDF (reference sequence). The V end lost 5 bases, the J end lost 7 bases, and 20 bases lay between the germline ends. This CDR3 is CATSHSDPGRGTQYF. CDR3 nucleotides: TGTGCCACCAGCCATTCCGACCCCGGCCGAGGGACCCAGTACTTC. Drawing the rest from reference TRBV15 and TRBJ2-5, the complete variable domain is DAMVIQNPRYQVTQFGKPVTLSCSQTLNHNVMYWYQQKSSQAPKLLFHYYDKDFNNEADTPDNFQSRRPNTSFCFLDIRSPGLGDTAMYLCATSHSDPGRGTQYFGPGTRLLVL.

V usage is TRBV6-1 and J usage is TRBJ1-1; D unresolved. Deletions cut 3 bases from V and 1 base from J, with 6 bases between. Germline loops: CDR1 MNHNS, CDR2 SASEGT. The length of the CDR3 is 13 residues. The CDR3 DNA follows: TGTGCCAGCAGTGATAAACAGAACACTGAAGCTTTCTTT. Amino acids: CASSDKQNTEAFF.